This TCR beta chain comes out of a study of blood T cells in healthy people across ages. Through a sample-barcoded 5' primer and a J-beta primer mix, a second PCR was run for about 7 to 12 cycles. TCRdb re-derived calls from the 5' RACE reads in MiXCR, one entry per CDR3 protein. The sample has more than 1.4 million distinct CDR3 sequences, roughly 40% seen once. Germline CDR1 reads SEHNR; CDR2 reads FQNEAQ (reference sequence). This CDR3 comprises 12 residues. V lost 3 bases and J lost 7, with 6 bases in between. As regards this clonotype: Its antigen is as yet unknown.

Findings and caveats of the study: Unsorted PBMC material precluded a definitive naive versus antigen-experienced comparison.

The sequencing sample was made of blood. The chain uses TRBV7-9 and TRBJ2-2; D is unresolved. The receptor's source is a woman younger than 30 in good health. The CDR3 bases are TGTGCCAGCAGCTTCTACAACGGGGAGCTGTTTTTT. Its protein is CASSFYNGELFF. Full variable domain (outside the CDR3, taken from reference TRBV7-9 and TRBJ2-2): DTGVSQNPRHKITKRGQNVTFRCDPISEHNRLYWYRQTLGQGPEFLTYFQNEAQLEKSRLLSDRFSAERPKGSFSTLEIQRTEQGDSAMYLCASSFYNGELFFGEGSRLTVL.